This entry lists 25 T cell receptor beta chains sequenced from one sample in a study of human T cells and chemical hapten exposure. Stated time point: healthy volunteer bleed at 6 weeks. Extraction of total RNA was performed on unfractionated whole blood. One entry per CDR3 protein results from TCRdb running MiXCR on the RACE reads. The table lists 70,000 to 85,000 distinct CDR3 sequences, over 8.5% of them singletons, with approximately 1.5% in the top ten. The sequenced sample was whole blood. These receptors all stem from a male donor in good health. Some clones in this sample may be carry-over from other donors' samples.

This clonotype was recorded a few times. As DNA, the CDR3 is TGTGCCAGCAGCTTGAATTGGCGGCGGAAGGGCTACACCTTC. It translates to CASSLNWRRKGYTF. The rearrangement joins TRBV7-8 to TRBJ1-2; D is unresolved. This CDR3 has 14 amino acids. Per germline, CDR1 SGHVS and CDR2 FQNEAQ. V was cut by 3 bases and J by 8 bases, with 16 bases left in between. Variable domain in full (rest from reference TRBV7-8 and TRBJ1-2): GAGVSQSPRYKVAKRGQDVALRCDPISGHVSLFWYQQALGQGPEFLTYFQNEAQLDKSGLPSDRFFAERPEGSVSTLKIQRTQQEDSAVYLCASSLNWRRKGYTFGSGTRLTVV.

Regarding this clonotype: This may be a read error: a much more frequent sequence differs by one nucleotide. The V gene is TRBV2, the J gene TRBJ2-3, with 7 bases matching TRBD1. Germline CDR1 SNHLY, CDR2 FYNNEI. The CDR3 spans 16 residues. V lost 6 bases and J lost 1; bases outside the gene matches: 10. The CDR3 DNA reads as TGTGCCAGCAGGGTTTTGGAGACAGGGCGCACAGATACGCAGTATTTT. This sequence encodes CASRVLETGRTDTQYF.

This clonotype has a handful of counts. This chain connects TRBV6-5 to TRBJ1-4; 8 bases map to TRBD1. This CDR3 spans 14 amino acids. The germline gives CDR1 MNHEY, CDR2 SVGAGI. V gave up 5 bases and J gave up 7 bases; unmatched junction bases: 6. The chain's CDR3 is CASSRQGNFEKLFF. The CDR3 DNA is TGTGCCAGCAGTCGACAGGGGAATTTTGAAAAACTGTTTTTT.

V is TRBV29-1 and J is TRBJ2-1, with D unclear. Germline V gene data show CDR1 as SQVTM and CDR2 as ANQGSEA. Trimming removed 4 bases from V and 7 bases from J, with 5 bases in between. The CDR3 is 10 residues long. CDR3 coding DNA: TGCAGCGTTGGGATGAATGAGCAGTTCTTC. Amino acid sequence: CSVGMNEQFF.

On this clonotype: A much larger clone lies one base from this, so it may be a read error. V and J are TRBV4-2 and TRBJ2-3; the match to TRBD2 covers 7 bases. Unmatched junction bases numbered 9, after V lost 1 base and J lost 2 bases. Germline V CDR1 and CDR2: LGHNA, YNFKEQ. This CDR3 has 17 residues. The CDR3 region has the DNA TGTGCCAGCAGCCAAGCTCTAGCGGAAGGGACCACAGATACGCAGTATTTT. As protein: CASSQALAEGTTDTQYF.

The rearrangement uses TRBV7-2 and TRBJ2-1; D gene uncertain. Germline loops: CDR1 SGHTA, CDR2 FQGNSA. The CDR3 totals 17 residues. With 1 base removed from V and 5 bases from J, the gap between germline ends came to 18 bases. The chain's CDR3 is CASSLGPRHHINNEQFF. The CDR3 DNA reads as TGTGCCAGCAGCTTAGGTCCGAGGCATCACATCAACAATGAGCAGTTCTTC. The variable domain in full, with the rest retrieved from reference TRBV7-2 and TRBJ2-1, is GAGVSQSPSNKVTEKGKDVELRCDPISGHTALYWYRQSLGQGLEFLIYFQGNSAPDKSGLPSDRFSAERTGGSVSTLTIQRTQQEDSAVYLCASSLGPRHHINNEQFFGPGTRLTVL.

This clonotype was detected a few times. The chain carries TRBV29-1 and TRBJ2-4, with TRBD2 as a possible D gene (5 bases). From germline, CDR1 is SQVTM and CDR2 ANQGSEA. Trimming cost V 7 bases and J 0 bases, with 10 bases left between them. The CDR3 length is 13 residues. CDR3 protein: CSGRGLAKNIQYF. The CDR3 nucleotides are TGCAGCGGACGGGGATTAGCCAAAAACATTCAGTACTTC.

The sample holds many counts of this clonotype. The rearrangement uses TRBV12-3 or TRBV12-4 and TRBJ1-1, with 8 positions matching TRBD1. This CDR3 comprises 13 residues. J gave up 5 bases and V 3 bases, and 2 bases lay outside the gene matches. As DNA, the CDR3 is TGTGCCAGCAGTTTGAACAGGGGGACTGAAGCTTTCTTT. Its protein is CASSLNRGTEAFF.

This clonotype was counted between two and nine times. This rearrangement joins TRBV7-2 to TRBJ1-1, with TRBD1 as a possible D gene (5 bases). Trimming shortened V by 3 bases and J by 5 bases, and 13 bases separated the two germline ends. This CDR3 is 14 amino acids long. The germline gives CDR1 SGHTA, CDR2 FQGNSA. The CDR3 is CASSFTSRETEAFF. The CDR3 DNA sequence: TGTGCCAGCAGCTTCACTTCCAGGGAAACTGAAGCTTTCTTT.

V and J are TRBV5-4 and TRBJ2-3; the match to TRBD2 covers 8 bases. The germline gives CDR1 SGHNT, CDR2 YYREEE (reference sequence). After removal of 1 base from V and 0 bases from J, the junction contained 7 bases not matched to a gene. The CDR3 spans 17 residues. This CDR3 is CASSLTSGSTSTDTQYF. DNA for the CDR3: TGTGCCAGCAGCTTGACTAGCGGTAGCACTAGCACAGATACGCAGTATTTT.

This chain uses TRBV2 with TRBJ2-3; D remains unclear. CDR1 is SNHLY and CDR2 is FYNNEI in the germline V gene. This CDR3 spans 14 amino acids. V dropped 6 bases and J dropped 5 bases, with 15 bases sitting between them. CDR3 amino acids: CASRPGPGVDTQYF. In DNA form, the CDR3 reads TGTGCCAGCAGACCCGGACCTGGGGTAGATACGCAGTATTTT.

This chain uses TRBV3-1 with TRBJ2-1; 11 positions agree with TRBD2. The CDR3 contains 19 residues. The J segment lost 1 base and the V segment lost 6 bases, leaving 14 bases of the junction unmatched. CDR1 is LGHDT and CDR2 is YNNKEL in the germline V gene (reference sequence). The CDR3 DNA follows: TGTGCCAGCAGTCTATTACAAACTCTAGCGGGAGGATCCTACAATGAGCAGTTCTTC. It encodes CASSLLQTLAGGSYNEQFF.

This clonotype was observed a handful of times. The chain links TRBV5-1 to TRBJ1-3; no clear D gene. This CDR3 region has 15 residues. Germline V gives CDR1 SGHRS, CDR2 YFSETQ. V dropped 0 bases and J dropped 2 bases, with 9 bases sitting between them. This CDR3 reads CASSLDPGTGNTIYF. The CDR3, as DNA: TGCGCCAGCAGCTTGGATCCGGGGACTGGAAACACCATATATTTT.

This chain joins TRBV2 and TRBJ2-3; the D is unclear. V lost 5 bases and J 11 bases, leaving 11 bases between the germline ends. The CDR3 has 11 residues. Germline CDR1 SNHLY, CDR2 FYNNEI. CDR3 DNA sequence: TGTGCCAGCAGTTATAGGAATGGGCAGTATTTT. Translating gives CASSYRNGQYF.

The CDR3 region has the DNA TGTGCCACCAGCTCGGCTGAGGGATCGGACACTGAAGCTTTCTTT. It translates to CATSSAEGSDTEAFF. V usage is TRBV15 and J usage is TRBJ1-1, with D unresolved. The CDR3 extends over 15 amino acids. Germline values: CDR1 LNHNV, CDR2 YYDKDF (reference sequence). V was cut by 5 bases and J by 3 bases, with 16 bases left in between.

In this sample, this clonotype turned up many times. This chain joins TRBV12-5 and TRBJ1-5; weak D call: TRBD1 (5 bases). Germline V gene lookup returns CDR1 LGHNT and CDR2 FRNRAP. V was trimmed by 0 bases and J by 4 bases, leaving 22 bases between them. The CDR3 has 19 amino acids. The CDR3 bases are TGTGCTAGTGGTTTGGTCGGGACCGGACCTAAAGGAGCGAATCAGCCCCAGCATTTT. It yields the protein CASGLVGTGPKGANQPQHF.

This clonotype was counted between two and nine times. This chain uses TRBV5-4 with TRBJ1-1; unclear D gene. CDR3 size: 14 residues. V was cut by 3 bases and J by 6 bases, with 15 bases left in between. Germline CDR1 reads SGHNT; CDR2 reads YYREEE (reference sequence). CDR3 nucleotides: TGTGCCAGCAGCTCCCCAAAAGGCAGGCCTGAAGCTTTCTTT. Translated: CASSSPKGRPEAFF.

The chain joins TRBV12-3 or TRBV12-4 to TRBJ1-1; D not certain. Trimming removed 5 bases from V and 0 bases from J, with 16 bases in between. The CDR3 covers 16 residues. In DNA, the CDR3 is TGTGCCAGCAGTCCCGCCCCAGTGGGAGTGAACACTGAAGCTTTCTTT. It specifies CASSPAPVGVNTEAFF.

This rearrangement joins TRBV7-2 to TRBJ1-1; no definite D call. The V end lost 4 bases, the J end lost 4 bases, and 16 bases lay between the germline ends. This CDR3 has 15 residues. Germline lookup yields CDR1 SGHTA and CDR2 FQGNSA. The CDR3 bases are TGTGCCAGCAGCTCGCCCGGCGCGGGGAGCACTGAAGCTTTCTTT. This translates into CASSSPGAGSTEAFF.

This clonotype has at least ten counts. The V and J genes are TRBV27 and TRBJ2-7, with 13 nucleotides matching TRBD2. J lost 2 bases, V lost 4 bases, and 2 bases had no gene match. This CDR3 contains 15 residues. Per the germline V gene, CDR1 is MNHEY and CDR2 is SMNVEV (reference sequence). The CDR3 loop is CASSWTSGGPYEQYF. The CDR3 DNA is TGTGCCAGCAGTTGGACTAGCGGGGGCCCCTACGAGCAGTACTTC.

The CDR3 coding sequence is TGTGCCAGCCGGGGTTTGGGAAGAGGCAATCAGCCCCAGCATTTT. This codes for CASRGLGRGNQPQHF. The chain couples TRBV2 to TRBJ1-5; D gene ambiguous. The ends were cut back, 8 bases at V and 2 bases at J, with 16 bases in the middle. Germline loops: CDR1 SNHLY, CDR2 FYNNEI. There are 15 residues in the CDR3.

The V and J genes are TRBV6-5 and TRBJ2-1; D is undetermined. CDR1 is MNHEY, CDR2 SVGAGI, per germline. CDR3 length equals 11 residues. The V end was cut by 2 bases, the J end by 10 bases, with 6 bases between. The DNA of the CDR3 is TGTGCCAGCAGTTACGGCGCGGAGCAGTTCTTC. This encodes CASSYGAEQFF.

This clonotype was detected ten times or more. The chain has TRBV29-1 and TRBJ2-3, with TRBD2 matching 13 bases. J lost 4 bases, V lost 0 bases, and 4 bases had no gene match. Per the germline V gene, CDR1 is SQVTM and CDR2 is ANQGSEA. This CDR3 spans 16 amino acids. The CDR3 is CSVEETSGRGADTQYF. The CDR3 coding sequence is TGCAGCGTTGAAGAAACTAGCGGGAGGGGAGCAGATACGCAGTATTTT.

This clonotype occurred a few times. The CDR3 sequence: CASRRDGSSFYGYTF. The DNA for the CDR3 is TGTGCCAGCAGACGGGACGGATCGTCCTTTTATGGCTACACCTTC. The chain has TRBV6-5 and TRBJ1-2; possible D gene TRBD1, 5 bases. V was shortened by 6 bases and J by 5 bases, with 19 bases between the two germline ends. Germline V gives CDR1 MNHEY, CDR2 SVGAGI. The CDR3 sequence is 15 residues long.

This clonotype was seen repeatedly, ten times or more. V gene TRBV29-1 combines with J gene TRBJ2-5; tentatively, D is TRBD2 (6 bases). The CDR3 contains 13 residues. Trimming cost V 3 bases and J 3 bases, with 11 bases left between them. Germline V lookup: CDR1 SQVTM, CDR2 ANQGSEA. CDR3 in amino acids: CSVDDRGEETQYF. The CDR3 coding sequence is TGCAGCGTTGATGATCGCGGGGAAGAGACCCAGTACTTC.